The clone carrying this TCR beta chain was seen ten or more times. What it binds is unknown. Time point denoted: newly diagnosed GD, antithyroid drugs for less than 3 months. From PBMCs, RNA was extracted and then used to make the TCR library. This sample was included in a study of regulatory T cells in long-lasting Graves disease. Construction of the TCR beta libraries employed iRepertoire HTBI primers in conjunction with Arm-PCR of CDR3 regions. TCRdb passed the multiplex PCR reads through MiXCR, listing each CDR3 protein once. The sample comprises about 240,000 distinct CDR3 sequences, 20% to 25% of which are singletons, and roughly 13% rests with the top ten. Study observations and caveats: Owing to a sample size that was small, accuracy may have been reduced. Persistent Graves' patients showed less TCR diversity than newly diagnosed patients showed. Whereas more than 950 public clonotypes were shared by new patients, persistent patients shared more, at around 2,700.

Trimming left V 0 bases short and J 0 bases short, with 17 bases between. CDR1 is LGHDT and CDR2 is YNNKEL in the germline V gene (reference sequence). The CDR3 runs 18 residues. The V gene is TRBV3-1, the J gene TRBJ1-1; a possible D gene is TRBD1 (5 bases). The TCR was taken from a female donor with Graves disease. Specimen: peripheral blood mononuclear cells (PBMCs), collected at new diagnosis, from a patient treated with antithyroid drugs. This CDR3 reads CASSQDRGDGAMNTEAFF. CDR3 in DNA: TGTGCCAGCAGCCAAGATCGCGGGGATGGGGCTATGAACACTGAAGCTTTCTTT. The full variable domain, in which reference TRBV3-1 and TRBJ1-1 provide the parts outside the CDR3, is DTAVSQTPKYLVTQMGNDKSIKCEQNLGHDTMYWYKQDSKKFLKIMFSYNNKELIINETVPNRFSPKSPDKAHLNLHINSLELGDSAVYFCASSQDRGDGAMNTEAFFGQGTRLTVV.